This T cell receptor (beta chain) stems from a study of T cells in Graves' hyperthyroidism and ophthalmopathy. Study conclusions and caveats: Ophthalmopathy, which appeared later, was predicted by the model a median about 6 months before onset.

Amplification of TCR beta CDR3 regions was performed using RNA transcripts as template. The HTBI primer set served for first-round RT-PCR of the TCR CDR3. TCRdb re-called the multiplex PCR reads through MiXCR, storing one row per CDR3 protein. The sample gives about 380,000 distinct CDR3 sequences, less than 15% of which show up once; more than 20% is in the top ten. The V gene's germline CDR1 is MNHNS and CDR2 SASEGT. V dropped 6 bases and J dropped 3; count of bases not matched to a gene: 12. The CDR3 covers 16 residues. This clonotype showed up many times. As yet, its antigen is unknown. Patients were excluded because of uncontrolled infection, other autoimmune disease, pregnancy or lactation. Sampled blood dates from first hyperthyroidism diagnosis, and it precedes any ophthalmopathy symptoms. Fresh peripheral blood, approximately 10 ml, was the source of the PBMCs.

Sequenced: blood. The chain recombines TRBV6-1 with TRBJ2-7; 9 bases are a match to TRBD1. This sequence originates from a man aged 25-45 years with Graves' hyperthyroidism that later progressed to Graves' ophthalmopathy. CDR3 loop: CASRKTGTGSGYEQYF. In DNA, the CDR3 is TGTGCCAGCAGGAAAACCGGGACAGGGAGCGGCTACGAGCAGTACTTC.